This T cell receptor beta chain was recovered during a study of T-cell memory formation after mild COVID-19. Study overall: Most TCR clusters belonged to a single donor. Study-wide points: Chiefly within CM and EM were the contracting CD4+ clones; CD8+ ones were within EMRA.

In the case of this clonotype: The antigen remains undetermined. Relative to the germline gene, one junction end is altered; a read error may explain this.

Per germline, CDR1 SGHTA and CDR2 FQGNSA. The CDR3 consists of 13 residues. MiXCR, run by TCRdb on the 5' RACE reads, gives a single entry per CDR3 protein. Of more than 120,000 distinct CDR3 sequences in the sample, 6% to 6.5% were seen once. Source material: PBMCs or a T cell subset sorted from them (not recorded which). The chain employs TRBV7-2 and TRBJ2-1; a possible D gene is TRBD2 (6 bases). The sequence was collected from an adult woman who had mild COVID-19 (a few samples of this study predate the infection). Cell type and time point are not known. The CDR3 is CASSLGGGDEEFF. In DNA, the CDR3 is TGTGCCAGCAGCTTAGGAGGCGGGGATGAGGAGTTCTTC.